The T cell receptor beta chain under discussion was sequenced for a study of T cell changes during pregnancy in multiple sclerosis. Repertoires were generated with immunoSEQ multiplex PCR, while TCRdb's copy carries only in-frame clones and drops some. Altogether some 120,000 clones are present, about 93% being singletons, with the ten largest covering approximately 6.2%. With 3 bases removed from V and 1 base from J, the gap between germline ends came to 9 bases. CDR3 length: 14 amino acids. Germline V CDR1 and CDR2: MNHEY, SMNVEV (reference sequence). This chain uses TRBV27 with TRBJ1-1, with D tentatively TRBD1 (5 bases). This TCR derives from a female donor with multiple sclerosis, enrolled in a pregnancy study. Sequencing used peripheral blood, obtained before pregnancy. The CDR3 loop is CASSLWGANTEAFF. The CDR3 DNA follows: TGTGCCAGCAGTTTGTGGGGCGCGAACACTGAAGCTTTCTTT.